This entry is about one TCR beta chain. PCR amplification relied on 60 Vbeta primers (plus 13 Jbeta primers). Assay used: immunoSEQ multiplex PCR; TCRdb lists only in-frame clones, some missing. The repertoire has 76,000 or so clones, around 72% of them found once; the top ten carry about 15%. This sample was included in a study of cytomegalovirus exposure and HLA in healthy donors. CDR3 length: 16 amino acids. V was trimmed by 3 bases and J by 0 bases, leaving 13 bases between them. The germline V gene has CDR1 MGHDK and CDR2 SYGVNS. The sequenced sample was PBMCs. This clonotype was obtained from a woman aged 40 to 50 in good health and CMV-seropositive. This chain links TRBV25-1 with TRBJ2-3; weak D call: TRBD2 (6 bases). As DNA, the CDR3 is TGTGCCAGCAGTGACAGGACTAAACCTAGCACAGATACGCAGTATTTT. The encoded protein is CASSDRTKPSTDTQYF.